This T cell receptor (beta chain) stems from a study of blood T cell repertoires in COVID-19. The germline V gene has CDR1 LNHNV and CDR2 YYDKDF (reference sequence). After removal of 1 base from V and 4 bases from J, the junction contained 2 bases not matched to a gene. The CDR3 sequence is 15 residues long. Original processing methods: Nucleated cell counts were estimated from reference gene primer amplification. Only in-frame clones appear in the TCRdb table, and some are missing; sequencing was by immunoSEQ multiplex PCR. That table is the source of V, J and clone size, and D and trimming were worked out from the DNA. Of approximately 89,000 clones in the sample, approximately 81% were seen once.

The specimen was peripheral blood. The origin of this receptor is a woman between 65 and 79 years old with acute or convalescent COVID-19. This chain links TRBV15 with TRBJ2-5, with 11 bases matching TRBD2. The CDR3 sequence: CATSRAGLAGETQYF. As DNA, the CDR3 is TGTGCCACCAGCAGAGCAGGACTAGCGGGAGAGACCCAGTACTTC.